Presented here are 8 T cell receptor beta chains from one specimen sequenced in a study of high-grade serous ovarian cancer treatment subgroups. Tumor samples were obtained before definitive surgery or chemotherapy. Some clones are missing from TCRdb's copy, which holds only in-frame ones; the method was immunoSEQ multiplex PCR. This sample yields approximately 6,600 clones, of which approximately 85% are seen a single time; more than 6% belongs to the top ten. The sequenced sample was tumor tissue. These receptors were taken from a human donor with high-grade serous ovarian cancer.

The chain has TRBV19 and TRBJ2-7; TRBD2 matches 11 bases. The V gene end was trimmed by 6 bases and the J gene end by 1 base; junction bases not matched to a gene: 5. The CDR3 has 15 residues. CDR1 is LNHDA, CDR2 SQIVND, per germline (reference sequence). CDR3 in DNA: TGTGCCAGTAGCAGCACTAGCGGGAGATCCTACGAGCAGTACTTC. Encoded protein: CASSSTSGRSYEQYF.

The chain combines TRBV6-5 with TRBJ2-7, with D tentatively TRBD2 (6 bases). The CDR3 consists of 13 residues. Germline V gene data show CDR1 as MNHEY and CDR2 as SVGAGI. Trimming cost V 11 bases and J 4 bases, with 18 bases left between them. CDR3 amino acids: CALRTGLIYEQYF. The CDR3 bases are TGTGCCCTCAGAACGGGACTGATTTACGAGCAGTACTTC.

The CDR3 reads CASKVGSSSYNEQFF. Written as DNA, the CDR3 is TGTGCCAGTAAAGTCGGAAGCAGCTCCTACAATGAGCAGTTCTTC. The V gene is TRBV19, the J gene TRBJ2-1; D is undetermined. The CDR3 is 15 amino acids. The germline CDR1 and CDR2 sequences are LNHDA and SQIVND (reference sequence). Trimming removed 7 bases from V and 0 bases from J, with 13 bases in between.

The chain links TRBV11-3 to TRBJ2-2; D may correspond to TRBD1 or TRBD2 (6 bases each). Trimming took off 1 base at V and 3 bases at J, with 15 bases between the two ends. Germline V CDR1 and CDR2: SGHNT, YENEEA. CDR3 size: 17 residues. The CDR3 DNA reads as TGTGCCAGCAGCTTAGTTGGGGGCGGGACCTACACCGGGGAGCTGTTTTTT. Translation: CASSLVGGGTYTGELFF.

The V gene is TRBV15, the J gene TRBJ2-1, with TRBD2 matching over 11 bases. CDR3 length equals 16 residues. V shed 4 bases and J 7 bases; nucleotides not matched to a gene: 9. Germline CDR1 is LNHNV and CDR2 is YYDKDF (reference sequence). The CDR3 is CATSTVAGGWGNEQFF. In nucleotides, the CDR3 is TGTGCCACCAGCACAGTAGCGGGAGGGTGGGGAAATGAGCAGTTCTTC.

The V gene is TRBV7-9, the J gene TRBJ2-7; 9 positions agree with TRBD1. CDR3 length: 15 residues. V shed 5 bases and J 7 bases; nucleotides not matched to a gene: 12. Germline V CDR1 and CDR2: SEHNR, FQNEAQ (reference sequence). The CDR3 bases are TGTGCCAGCAGCCCCCCCCGGACAGGGGTTAAGGAGCAGTACTTC. Encoded protein: CASSPPRTGVKEQYF.

This clone has just a few counts. The V and J genes are TRBV28 and TRBJ2-3; 16 nucleotides agree with TRBD2. Germline CDR1 MDHEN, CDR2 SYDVKM. The J segment lost 2 bases and the V segment lost 6 bases, leaving 23 bases of the junction unmatched. The CDR3 loop spans 23 amino acids. The CDR3 region has the DNA TGTGCCAGCAGGACACAACAGGGTCGCCTGGGACTAGCGGGAGGGAGGGACACAGATACGCAGTATTTT. This sequence encodes CASRTQQGRLGLAGGRDTDTQYF. The full variable domain, its missing parts supplied by reference TRBV28 and TRBJ2-3, is DVKVTQSSRYLVKRTGEKVFLECVQDMDHENMFWYRQDPGLGLRLIYFSYDVKMKEKGDIPEGYSVSREKKERFSLILESASTNQTSMYLCASRTQQGRLGLAGGRDTDTQYFGPGTRLTVL.

This chain joins TRBV11-2 and TRBJ1-6; TRBD1 matches 7 bases. CDR1 SGHAT and CDR2 FQNNGV come from the germline V gene. The junction had 8 bases not matched to a gene; V was cut back by 6 bases and J by 9 bases. The CDR3 spans 14 residues. Here the CDR3 reads CASRDKTGSSPLHF. CDR3 nucleotide sequence: TGTGCCAGCAGAGATAAGACAGGGAGTTCACCCCTCCACTTT. Based on the CDR3 plus reference TRBV11-2 and TRBJ1-6, the full variable domain is EAGVAQSPRYKIIEKRQSVAFWCNPISGHATLYWYQQILGQGPKLLIQFQNNGVVDDSQLPKDRFSAERLKGVDSTLKIQPAKLEDSAVYLCASRDKTGSSPLHFGNGTRLTVT.